A single sample is the source of the 22 T cell receptor beta chains below, sequenced in a study of T cells in localized non-small cell lung cancer. TCRdb's copy holds only in-frame clones and misses some; the assay was immunoSEQ multiplex PCR. The sample contains 39,000 or so clones, approximately 80% of which appear only once. The source material was PBMCs, sampled before any cancer treatment. The receptors were sampled from a man aged 35-75 years with stage II lung adenocarcinoma.

This clone was seen just once. The V gene is TRBV7-8, the J gene TRBJ1-1, with 7 nucleotides matching TRBD1. The J segment lost 4 bases and the V segment lost 7 bases, leaving 12 bases of the junction unmatched. The CDR3 has 15 amino acids. CDR1 is SGHVS and CDR2 is FQNEAQ in the germline V gene. The CDR3 nucleotides are TGTGCCAGCACCGCTTGGACAGGTCTGGGCACTGAAGCTTTCTTT. Protein sequence: CASTAWTGLGTEAFF.

The rearrangement joins TRBV6-5 to TRBJ1-2, with D tentatively TRBD1 (5 bases). V was pared by 6 bases and J by 1 base, with 15 bases between. The germline V gene has CDR1 MNHEY and CDR2 SVGAGI. The CDR3 runs to 15 residues. CDR3 loop: CASRGPPGFNYGYTF. The CDR3 DNA reads TGTGCCAGCAGGGGGCCCCCAGGGTTTAACTATGGCTACACCTTC.

J is TRBJ1-5 and V is TRBV28; 11 positions agree with TRBD1. V lost 4 bases, J lost 4 bases, and 3 bases stayed unmatched. This CDR3 is 15 amino acids long. Germline CDR1 reads MDHEN; CDR2 reads SYDVKM. Here the CDR3 DNA reads TGTGCCAGCAGTTGGGGGACAGGGGGGAATCAGCCCCAGCATTTT. Protein product: CASSWGTGGNQPQHF. The full variable domain, with the rest looked up from reference TRBV28 and TRBJ1-5, is DVKVTQSSRYLVKRTGEKVFLECVQDMDHENMFWYRQDPGLGLRLIYFSYDVKMKEKGDIPEGYSVSREKKERFSLILESASTNQTSMYLCASSWGTGGNQPQHFGDGTRLSIL.

The chain couples TRBV11-3 to TRBJ2-7; D is possibly TRBD1 (6 bases). Germline V gene sequence: CDR1 SGHNT, CDR2 YENEEA. V lost 5 bases and J 2 bases, leaving 10 bases between the germline ends. The CDR3 contains 13 residues. CDR3 sequence (DNA): TGTGCCAGCAGCGGGGGCTTAGCCTACGAGCAGTACTTC. This encodes CASSGGLAYEQYF. The whole variable domain, filled in from reference TRBV11-3 and TRBJ2-7, reads EAGVVQSPRYKIIEKKQPVAFWCNPISGHNTLYWYLQNLGQGPELLIRYENEEAVDDSQLPKDRFSAERLKGVDSTLKIQPAELGDSAVYLCASSGGLAYEQYFGPGTRLTVT.

The chain is built from TRBV5-8 and TRBJ2-3; D gene uncertain. The CDR3 is 13 amino acids. Trimming pared 0 bases from V and 0 bases from J, leaving 2 bases between. From germline, CDR1 is SGHTS and CDR2 YDEGEE. CDR3 bases: TGTGCCAGCAGCTTGGTGAGCACAGATACGCAGTATTTT. Its protein is CASSLVSTDTQYF.

The chain recombines TRBV29-1 with TRBJ2-3; D is perhaps TRBD2 (7 bases). Trimming pared 7 bases from V and 6 bases from J, leaving 17 bases between. Germline-derived CDR1 and CDR2 are SQVTM and ANQGSEA. The CDR3 totals 13 residues. The CDR3 protein is CSGAGAASDTQYF. CDR3 DNA: TGCAGCGGGGCGGGGGCCGCGTCTGATACGCAGTATTTT.

The V call is TRBV4-1, the J call TRBJ1-1; D unclear. V lost 3 bases, J lost 3 bases, and 11 bases lay in between. Germline V gene data show CDR1 as MGHRA and CDR2 as YSYEKL. The CDR3 contains 14 residues. CDR3 region: CASSQRAPDTEAFF. The CDR3 DNA follows: TGCGCCAGCAGCCAGAGGGCCCCGGACACTGAAGCTTTCTTT.

The rearrangement links TRBV20-1 to TRBJ2-5, with D uncertain. CDR1 and CDR2 (germline): DFQATT, SNEGSKA (reference sequence). The CDR3 runs to 11 residues. The germline V and J ends were trimmed by 0 bases and 5 bases, with 4 bases remaining between them. The DNA of the CDR3 is TGCAGTGCTAGAGAATGGGAGACCCAGTACTTC. Translating gives CSAREWETQYF.

The chain is built from TRBV28 and TRBJ2-1; D is perhaps TRBD2 (6 bases). Germline V gives CDR1 MDHEN, CDR2 SYDVKM. V was pared by 3 bases and J by 5 bases, with 14 bases between. CDR3 size: 15 residues. CDR3 residues: CASSFSGGRNNEQFF. CDR3 in DNA: TGTGCCAGCAGTTTCTCTGGGGGGAGAAACAATGAGCAGTTCTTC.

This chain connects TRBV7-9 to TRBJ1-1; D is unclear. The CDR3 is 12 residues long. In germline, CDR1 is SEHNR, CDR2 FQNEAQ (reference sequence). V lost 5 bases, J lost 7 bases, and 11 bases lay in between. The CDR3 DNA reads as TGTGCCAGCAGCCCAGGCTCGGGTGAAGCTTTCTTT. Protein product: CASSPGSGEAFF.

This rearrangement joins TRBV21-1 to TRBJ1-5; TRBD1, the table's D call, lacks a check against the DNA. TRBV21-1 is termed a pseudogene. This CDR3 spans 17 amino acids. CDR3 sequence: CASSNRQGRAGNQPQHF. In nucleotides, the CDR3 is TGTGCCAGCAGCAACAGACAGGGAAGGGCTGGCAATCAGCCCCAGCATTTT.

CDR3 sequence reads: CASSPGGSGNTEAFF. DNA of the CDR3: TGTGCCAGCTCACCAGGGGGATCAGGGAACACTGAAGCTTTCTTT. The chain employs TRBV18 and TRBJ1-1; a possible D gene is TRBD1 (5 bases). The CDR3 extends over 15 amino acids. Germline CDR1 KGHSH, CDR2 LQKENI. Trimming took off 2 bases at V and 1 base at J, with 11 bases between the two ends.

V is TRBV5-5 and J is TRBJ1-1, with 9 bases that match TRBD1. The CDR3 runs 14 residues. Germline lookup yields CDR1 SGHKS and CDR2 YYEKEE (reference sequence). V lost 4 bases and J lost 5; bases outside the gene matches: 6. This CDR3 is CASSRTGGGTEAFF. For the CDR3, the DNA is TGTGCCAGCAGCAGAACAGGGGGCGGGACTGAAGCTTTCTTT.

This chain connects TRBV5-8 to TRBJ2-7, with 14 bases that match TRBD2. Trimming at V came to 4 bases and at J to 6 bases, leaving 3 bases not matched to a gene. Germline assignment: CDR1 SGHTS and CDR2 YDEGEE. The CDR3 is 14 amino acids. The CDR3: CASSQGLAGVEQYF. Here the CDR3 DNA reads TGTGCCAGCAGCCAGGGACTAGCGGGGGTCGAGCAGTACTTC.

The rearrangement links TRBV5-6 to TRBJ2-1, with no clear D. Trimming took 2 bases from V and 8 from J, leaving 8 bases between them. The CDR3 is 12 amino acids. Germline V gene lookup returns CDR1 SGHDT and CDR2 YYEEEE. The CDR3 coding sequence is TGTGCCAGCAGCTTAAGCTTGCATGAGCAGTTCTTC. Translated, it gives CASSLSLHEQFF.

This rearrangement joins TRBV10-3 to TRBJ1-1; TRBD1 might be the D (5 bases). This CDR3 contains 14 residues. Trimming took 0 bases from V and 6 from J, leaving 11 bases between them. Germline V lookup: CDR1 ENHRY, CDR2 SYGVKD. The CDR3: CAISESQGKAEAFF. The CDR3 DNA sequence: TGTGCCATCAGTGAGTCCCAGGGTAAGGCTGAAGCTTTCTTT.

J is TRBJ1-5 and V is TRBV18, with D possibly matching TRBD1 (5 bases). V dropped 8 bases and J dropped 5 bases, with 13 bases sitting between them. CDR3 length: 13 amino acids. CDR1 KGHSH and CDR2 LQKENI come from the germline V gene. The CDR3 region has the DNA TGTGCCAGCCGGTCCACGGGGGATCAGCCCCAGCATTTT. This sequence encodes CASRSTGDQPQHF.

This chain links TRBV6-1 with TRBJ2-7, with D possibly being TRBD1 (5 bases). CDR3 size: 14 residues. The germline CDR1 and CDR2 sequences are MNHNS and SASEGT. The germline V and J ends were trimmed by 0 bases and 4 bases, with 10 bases remaining between them. The CDR3 bases are TGTGCCAGCAGTGAAGCAGGGGTTTTATACGAGCAGTACTTC. This gives the protein CASSEAGVLYEQYF.

V gene TRBV5-8 combines with J gene TRBJ1-1; D perhaps matches TRBD1 (6 bases). CDR1 SGHTS and CDR2 YDEGEE come from the germline V gene. This CDR3 spans 13 amino acids. The V and J ends lost 1 base and 5 bases respectively, with 9 bases between them. CDR3 residues: CASSLRGGTEAFF. CDR3 DNA: TGTGCCAGCAGCTTGAGAGGGGGGACTGAAGCTTTCTTT.

V gene TRBV20-1 combines with J gene TRBJ2-5; unclear D gene. V lost 4 bases, J lost 2 bases, and 5 bases lay in between. The CDR3 has 11 amino acids. From germline, CDR1 is DFQATT and CDR2 SNEGSKA (reference sequence). This CDR3 reads CSATTQETQYF. The DNA of the CDR3 is TGCAGTGCTACAACTCAAGAGACCCAGTACTTC.

J is TRBJ1-2 and V is TRBV5-6, with 10 bases that match TRBD1. The CDR3 loop spans 17 amino acids. V lost 4 bases and J lost 0; bases outside the gene matches: 9. Germline V lookup: CDR1 SGHDT, CDR2 YYEEEE. The chain's CDR3 is CASSRRTGGLSNYGYTF. The CDR3 region has the DNA TGTGCCAGCAGCCGGAGGACAGGGGGGCTTTCTAACTATGGCTACACCTTC.

The chain is built from TRBV28 and TRBJ2-5, with unresolved D. Gene TRBJ2-7 matches the end of the DNA better, so the J call may be wrong. CDR1 and CDR2 from the germline V gene are MDHEN and SYDVKM. This CDR3 contains 14 residues. CDR3 protein: CASSFPRGSYEQYF. The CDR3 DNA follows: TGTGCCAGCAGTTTCCCTCGAGGATCCTACGAGCAGTACTTC.